This T cell receptor beta chain originates from a study of cytomegalovirus exposure and HLA in healthy donors. As to this clone: As yet, its antigen is unknown.

Primers included in the PCR were 60 Vbeta and 13 Jbeta primers. Authors' data handling: Later reanalysis found 80 million or so unique TCR beta chains, around 10 million of them shared. Assay: immunoSEQ multiplex PCR; the TCRdb copy retains only in-frame clones and omits some. V and J calls plus clone size are reproduced from that table; the DNA served to infer D and trimming. This table holds roughly 40,000 clones, 81% found once. CDR1 is KGHSH and CDR2 is LQKENI in the germline V gene. The V end lost 0 bases, the J end lost 4 bases, and 13 bases lay between the germline ends. The CDR3 sequence is 15 residues long. General study results and limits: The study recorded 150 to 200 TCR beta chains that were cytomegalovirus-associated. Earlier results showed most TCR beta V segments being productive about 90% or about 30% of the time. Among TCR beta chains of equal frequency, HLA-associated ones were more clonally expanded in a later analysis.

The sequenced material came from PBMCs. The chain employs TRBV18 and TRBJ2-7; the D gene is possibly TRBD1 (5 bases). The origin of this receptor is a man aged 45 to 65 in good health and CMV-seronegative. The CDR3 here is CASSPPTRARYEQYF. CDR3 coding DNA: TGTGCCAGCTCACCACCGACCAGGGCGCGGTACGAGCAGTACTTC.